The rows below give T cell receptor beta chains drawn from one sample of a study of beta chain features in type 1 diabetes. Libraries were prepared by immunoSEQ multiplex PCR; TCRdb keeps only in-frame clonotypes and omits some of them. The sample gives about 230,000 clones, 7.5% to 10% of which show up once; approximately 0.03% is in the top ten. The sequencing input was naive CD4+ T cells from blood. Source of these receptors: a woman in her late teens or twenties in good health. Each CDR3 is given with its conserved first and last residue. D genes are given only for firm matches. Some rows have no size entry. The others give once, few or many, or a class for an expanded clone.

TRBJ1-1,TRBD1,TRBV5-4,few,CASRGDRVDTEAFF,TGTGCCAGCAGAGGGGACAGGGTGGACACTGAAGCTTTCTTT
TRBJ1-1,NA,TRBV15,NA,CATSRDPGGREAFF,TGTGCCACCAGCAGAGATCCGGGGGGGCGTGAAGCTTTCTTT
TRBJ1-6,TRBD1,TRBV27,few,CASSFGDRGHSPLHF,TGTGCCAGCAGTTTCGGCGACAGGGGGCATTCACCCCTCCACTTT
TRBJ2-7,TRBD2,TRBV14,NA,CASSPIPPGGRNEQYF,TGTGCCAGCAGCCCCATCCCCCCGGGAGGTAGGAACGAGCAGTACTTC
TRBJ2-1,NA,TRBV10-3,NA,CAISEGLGAYNEQFF,TGTGCCATCAGTGAAGGCCTAGGTGCGTACAATGAGCAGTTCTTC
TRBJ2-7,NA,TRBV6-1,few,CASSEVPTGQGHF,TGTGCCAGCAGTGAAGTGCCTACAGGGCAAGGGCACTTC
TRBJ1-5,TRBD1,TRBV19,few,CASSIPSGGSNQPQHF,TGTGCCAGTAGTATTCCGTCAGGGGGTAGCAATCAGCCCCAGCATTTT
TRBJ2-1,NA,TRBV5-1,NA,CASEDTAGTHNEQFF,TGCGCCAGCGAAGATACGGCGGGGACCCACAATGAGCAGTTCTTC
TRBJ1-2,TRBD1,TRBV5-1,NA,CASSLVGGADYGYTF,TGCGCCAGCAGCTTGGTAGGGGGCGCCGACTATGGCTACACCTTC
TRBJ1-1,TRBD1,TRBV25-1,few,CASSDLRTGEAEAFF,TGTGCCAGCAGCGATCTTCGCACAGGGGAGGCTGAAGCTTTCTTT
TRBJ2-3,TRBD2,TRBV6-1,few,CASSDAGGTDTQYF,TGTGCCAGCAGTGATGCGGGGGGCACAGATACGCAGTATTTT
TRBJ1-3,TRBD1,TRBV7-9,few,CASSLTGGISGNTIYF,TGTGCCAGCAGCCTGACAGGGGGCATCTCTGGAAACACCATATATTTT
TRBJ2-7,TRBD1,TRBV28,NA,CASSPRGSEQYF,TGTGCCAGCTCCCCCAGGGGGAGCGAGCAGTACTTC
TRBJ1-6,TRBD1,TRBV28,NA,CASSPTKGTGQHSPLHF,TGTGCCAGCAGCCCAACCAAGGGGACAGGGCAACATTCACCCCTCCACTTT
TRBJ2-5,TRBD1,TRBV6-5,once,CASSGDRGGDETQYF,TGTGCCAGCAGTGGAGACAGGGGTGGTGATGAGACCCAGTACTTC
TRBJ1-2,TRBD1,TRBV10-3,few,CAIRMGQNYGYTF,TGTGCCATCAGAATGGGACAGAACTATGGCTACACCTTC
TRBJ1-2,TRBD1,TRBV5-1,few,CASSWGGTGGNYGYTF,TGCGCCAGCAGCTGGGGCGGAACAGGGGGGAACTATGGCTACACCTTC
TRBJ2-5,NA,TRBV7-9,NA,CASSLGGDGTETQYF,TGTGCCAGCAGCTTAGGGGGGGACGGTACAGAGACCCAGTACTTC
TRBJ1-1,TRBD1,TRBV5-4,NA,CASSSRGPHTEAFF,TGTGCCAGCAGCTCGAGGGGGCCGCACACTGAAGCTTTCTTT
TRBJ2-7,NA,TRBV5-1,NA,CASSLRQASYEQYF,TGCGCCAGCAGCCTACGACAGGCCTCCTACGAGCAGTACTTC
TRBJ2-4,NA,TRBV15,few,CATSRLGSGTKNIQYF,TGTGCCACCAGCAGGCTGGGTTCGGGGACCAAAAACATTCAGTACTTC
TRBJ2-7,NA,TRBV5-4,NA,CASSSPDSYEQYF,TGTGCCAGCAGCTCGCCGGACAGCTACGAGCAGTACTTC
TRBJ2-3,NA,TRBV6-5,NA,CASSVGSTDTQYF,TGTGCCAGCAGCGTTGGCTCCACAGATACGCAGTATTTT
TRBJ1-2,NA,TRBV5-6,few,CASSLTERGYTF,TGTGCCAGCAGCTTGACGGAGCGTGGCTACACCTTC
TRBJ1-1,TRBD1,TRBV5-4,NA,CASSFGQVDTEAFF,TGTGCCAGCAGCTTCGGACAGGTCGACACTGAAGCTTTCTTT
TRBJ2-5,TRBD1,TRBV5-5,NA,CASSLEGAPGETQYF,TGTGCCAGCAGCTTGGAGGGGGCACCCGGAGAGACCCAGTACTTC
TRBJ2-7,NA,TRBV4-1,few,CASSQEKKRQAYEQYF,TGCGCCAGCAGCCAAGAGAAAAAGAGACAGGCATACGAGCAGTACTTC
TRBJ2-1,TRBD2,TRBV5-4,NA,CASSLAGGSSYNEQFF,TGTGCCAGCAGCTTGGCCGGCGGGAGCTCCTACAATGAGCAGTTCTTC
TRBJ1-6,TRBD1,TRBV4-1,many,CASSQALRGPGSPLHF,TGCGCCAGCAGCCAAGCGCTCAGGGGGCCAGGATCACCCCTCCACTTT
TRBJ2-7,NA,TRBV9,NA,CASSVAAGWEQYF,TGTGCCAGCAGCGTAGCTGCAGGGTGGGAGCAGTACTTC
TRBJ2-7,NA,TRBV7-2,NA,CASSLGPSVGLYEQYF,TGTGCCAGCAGCTTAGGGCCGTCGGTGGGCTTGTACGAGCAGTACTTC
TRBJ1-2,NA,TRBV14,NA,CASSQVRGDYGYTF,TGTGCCAGCAGCCAAGTTCGGGGGGACTATGGCTACACCTTC
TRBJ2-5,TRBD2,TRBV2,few,CASSEGGGETQYF,TGTGCCAGCAGTGAAGGGGGGGGAGAGACCCAGTACTTC
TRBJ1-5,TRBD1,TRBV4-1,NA,CASSQDPRDRGYQPQHF,TGCGCCAGCAGCCAAGATCCCCGGGACAGGGGATACCAGCCCCAGCATTTT
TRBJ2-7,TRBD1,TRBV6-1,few,CASSADRGRHEQYF,TGTGCCAGCAGTGCTGACAGGGGTAGGCACGAGCAGTACTTC
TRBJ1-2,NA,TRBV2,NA,CASRVGGLGYTF,TGTGCCAGCAGGGTGGGGGGATTAGGCTACACCTTC
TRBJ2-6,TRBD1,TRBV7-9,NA,CASSSIKNRGAGANVLTF,TGTGCCAGCAGCTCGATAAAGAACAGGGGCGCTGGGGCCAACGTCCTGACTTTC
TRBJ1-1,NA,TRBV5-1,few,CASSLGGRLNTEAFF,TGCGCCAGCAGCTTAGGGGGACGGTTGAACACTGAAGCTTTCTTT
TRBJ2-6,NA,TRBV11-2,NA,CASTQPALSNVLTF,TGTGCCAGCACCCAACCCGCACTATCCAACGTCCTGACTTTC
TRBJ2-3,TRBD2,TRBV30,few,CAWSLGTSGGTADTQYF,TGTGCCTGGAGTTTAGGGACTAGCGGGGGGACAGCAGATACGCAGTATTTT
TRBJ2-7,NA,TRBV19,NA,CASSIVAGTYEQYF,TGTGCCAGTAGTATAGTTGCAGGAACCTACGAGCAGTACTTC
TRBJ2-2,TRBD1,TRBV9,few,CASSHHLGTGVLRNTGELFF,TGTGCCAGCAGCCACCACCTGGGGACAGGGGTGCTGCGGAACACCGGGGAGCTGTTTTTT
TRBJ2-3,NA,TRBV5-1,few,CASSLLPAGKDTQYF,TGCGCCAGCAGCTTGCTACCGGCAGGGAAAGATACGCAGTATTTT
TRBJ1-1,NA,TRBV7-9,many,CASSTQGNTEAFF,TGTGCCAGCAGCACACAGGGGAACACTGAAGCTTTCTTT
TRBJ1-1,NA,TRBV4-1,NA,CASSRLQGSTEAFF,TGCGCCAGCAGCCGGCTACAGGGAAGCACTGAAGCTTTCTTT
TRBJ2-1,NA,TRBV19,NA,CASGLTGGERQFF,TGTGCCTCAGGCCTGACGGGGGGCGAAAGGCAGTTCTTC
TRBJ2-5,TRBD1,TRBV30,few,CAWSVSGGRLQETQYF,TGTGCCTGGAGTGTCTCAGGGGGACGTCTCCAAGAGACCCAGTACTTC
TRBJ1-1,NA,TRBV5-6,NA,CASSLTDTEAFF,TGTGCCAGCAGCTTAACGGACACTGAAGCTTTCTTT
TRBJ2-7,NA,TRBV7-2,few,CASSLAAGWSHEQYF,TGTGCCAGCAGCTTAGCAGCAGGTTGGTCCCACGAGCAGTACTTC
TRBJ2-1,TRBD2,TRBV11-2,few,CASSFSGSGHEQFF,TGTGCCAGCAGCTTTAGCGGGAGTGGGCATGAGCAGTTCTTC
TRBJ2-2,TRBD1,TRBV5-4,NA,CAYRDRNTGELFF,TGTGCGTACCGGGACAGGAACACCGGGGAGCTGTTTTTT
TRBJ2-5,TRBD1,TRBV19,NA,CASSVSAGGPKETQYF,TGTGCCAGTAGTGTTTCGGCAGGGGGCCCCAAAGAGACCCAGTACTTC
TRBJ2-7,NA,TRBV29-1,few,CSVRWGQESSYEQYF,TGCAGCGTGAGGTGGGGACAAGAATCTTCCTACGAGCAGTACTTC